This T cell receptor (beta chain) derives from a study of cytomegalovirus exposure and HLA in healthy donors. Whole-study context: A previous analysis identified about 110 million unique TCR beta sequences derived from approximately 190 million T cells. Study results and limitations: Associated with cytomegalovirus, according to the listing, were 170 or so TCR beta chains. As a later analysis showed, a missense DCLRE1C variant was linked to trimming of TCR beta V- and J-genes. Fewer N-insertions than the 666-donor mean were reportedly shown by an Asian-associated ancestry cluster in a later analysis.

PCR amplification relied on 60 Vbeta primers (plus 13 Jbeta primers). TCRdb keeps only in-frame clones here, not all; method: immunoSEQ multiplex PCR. The sample holds about 120,000 clones, under 85% seen once. The CDR3 runs to 13 residues. Germline CDR1 reads MNHEY; CDR2 reads SVGAGI. A remark on this clone: The antigen is not known. The junction does not match germline at one end; this may be a read error. The same CDR3 arises from other DNA sequences in this sample as well.

This receptor was obtained from a man aged 35 to 55 in good health and CMV-seropositive. Sequencing was carried out using PBMCs. V usage is TRBV6-5 and J usage is TRBJ1-1; D is unresolved. The CDR3 here is CASSPTPNTEAFF. Written as DNA, the CDR3 is TGTGCCAGCAGTCCGACACCGAACACTGAGGCTTTCTTT.